Below are 20 T cell receptor beta chains sequenced from a single sample in a study of cytomegalovirus exposure and HLA in healthy donors. Amplification used 60 Vbeta primers and 13 Jbeta primers. TCRdb's table, derived via immunoSEQ multiplex PCR, lists solely in-frame clones and lacks some. The sample consists of 150,000 or so clones, about four fifths of them appearing once. Sequencing was carried out using PBMCs. These receptors were obtained from a woman aged 18-35 years in good health and CMV-seronegative.

V usage is TRBV28 and J usage is TRBJ1-5; 8 bases line up with TRBD1. CDR3 length: 17 residues. Germline CDR1 reads MDHEN; CDR2 reads SYDVKM. V gave up 1 base and J gave up 2 bases; unmatched junction bases: 7. CDR3 bases: TGTGCCAGCAGTTTATTTCGCGGACAGGGAGGCAATCAGCCCCAGCATTTT. It encodes CASSLFRGQGGNQPQHF.

The rearrangement joins TRBV27 to TRBJ2-1, with 8 nucleotides matching TRBD2. The germline V gene has CDR1 MNHEY and CDR2 SMNVEV (reference sequence). Germline trimming cut 3 bases from V and 8 bases from J; bases unmatched to any gene: 9. This CDR3 contains 15 residues. This CDR3 reads CASSFISGSIDEQFF. Here the CDR3 DNA reads TGTGCCAGCAGTTTTATCAGCGGGAGCATCGATGAGCAGTTCTTC.

This rearrangement joins TRBV7-2 to TRBJ2-3; D not resolved. Per the germline V gene, CDR1 is SGHTA and CDR2 is FQGNSA. V shed 2 bases and J shed 5 bases, with 17 bases lying between them. This CDR3 has 16 amino acids. Here the CDR3 reads CASSLLGNSFGDTQYF. CDR3 DNA: TGTGCCAGCAGCTTACTTGGTAATAGCTTCGGAGATACGCAGTATTTT.

This clone was recorded a few times. This chain uses TRBV15 with TRBJ2-1, with a tentative D call TRBD1 (5 bases). The ends were cut back, 3 bases at V and 4 bases at J, with 16 bases in the middle. This CDR3 contains 16 residues. From germline, CDR1 is LNHNV and CDR2 YYDKDF (reference sequence). CDR3 coding DNA: TGTGCCACCAGCAGTTTTGGGATACAGGATTACAATGAGCAGTTCTTC. Protein sequence: CATSSFGIQDYNEQFF. Complete variable domain (other parts from reference TRBV15 and TRBJ2-1): DAMVIQNPRYQVTQFGKPVTLSCSQTLNHNVMYWYQQKSSQAPKLLFHYYDKDFNNEADTPDNFQSRRPNTSFCFLDIRSPGLGDTAMYLCATSSFGIQDYNEQFFGPGTRLTVL.

The genes are TRBV10-1 and TRBJ2-1, with TRBD2 matching over 10 bases. Germline V gene data show CDR1 as WNHNN and CDR2 as SYGVQD (reference sequence). This CDR3 is 16 amino acids long. J gave up 7 bases and V 3 bases, and 9 bases lay outside the gene matches. The CDR3 DNA follows: TGCGCCAGCAGTGACCCTCTAGCGGGAGATTGGAATGAGCAGTTCTTC. Its protein is CASSDPLAGDWNEQFF.

The chain employs TRBV27 and TRBJ2-7, with 9 nucleotides matching TRBD2. V shed 4 bases and J 2 bases; nucleotides not matched to a gene: 6. The CDR3 covers 15 residues. The V gene's germline CDR1 is MNHEY and CDR2 SMNVEV (reference sequence). This CDR3 is CASSSGTSFPYEQYF. DNA for the CDR3: TGTGCCAGCAGTTCCGGGACTAGCTTCCCCTACGAGCAGTACTTC.

The chain has TRBV6-6 and TRBJ1-1; TRBD1 matches 7 bases. Germline lookup yields CDR1 MNHNY and CDR2 SVGAGI (reference sequence). This CDR3 has 12 amino acids. V shed 5 bases and J 7 bases; nucleotides not matched to a gene: 4. In DNA form, the CDR3 reads TGTGCCAGCAGTCCACAGGGGTATGAAGCTTTCTTT. It encodes CASSPQGYEAFF.

The V gene is TRBV7-9, the J gene TRBJ2-1; 10 positions match TRBD1. CDR3 length equals 13 residues. Germline V CDR1 and CDR2: SEHNR, FQNEAQ (reference sequence). Trimming removed 4 bases from V and 8 bases from J; junction bases left unmatched: 2. This CDR3 is CASSSGQGYEQFF. DNA for the CDR3: TGTGCCAGCAGCTCGGGACAGGGGTATGAGCAGTTCTTC.

The rearrangement links TRBV7-2 to TRBJ1-2, with TRBD1 matching over 11 bases. Per germline, CDR1 SGHTA and CDR2 FQGNSA. V shed 5 bases, J shed 4 bases, and the junction held 12 bases outside the gene matches. The CDR3 totals 17 residues. The chain's CDR3 is CASSIPGQGVVIYGYTF. The CDR3 nucleotides read TGTGCCAGCAGCATCCCGGGACAGGGGGTAGTAATCTATGGCTACACCTTC.

V gene TRBV5-1 combines with J gene TRBJ2-3, with 10 bases aligning to TRBD2. J gave up 5 bases and V 0 bases, and 6 bases lay outside the gene matches. From germline, CDR1 is SGHRS and CDR2 YFSETQ. This CDR3 region has 16 residues. The CDR3 reads CASSLAGSSGGDTQYF. CDR3 in DNA: TGCGCCAGCAGCTTGGCCGGGTCTAGCGGGGGAGATACGCAGTATTTT. Based on the CDR3 plus reference TRBV5-1 and TRBJ2-3, the full variable domain is KAGVTQTPRYLIKTRGQQVTLSCSPISGHRSVSWYQQTPGQGLQFLFEYFSETQRNKGNFPGRFSGRQFSNSRSEMNVSTLELGDSALYLCASSLAGSSGGDTQYFGPGTRLTVL.

V usage is TRBV30 and J usage is TRBJ2-7; no clear D. Germline CDR1 and CDR2: GTSNPN and SVGIG (reference sequence). V was trimmed by 0 bases and J by 1 base, leaving 16 bases between them. The CDR3 sequence is 16 residues long. This chain's CDR3 is CAWSVEAGRSSYEQYF. DNA of the CDR3: TGTGCCTGGAGTGTAGAGGCCGGCAGATCTTCCTACGAGCAGTACTTC.

The rearrangement uses TRBV30 and TRBJ2-7; TRBD1 matches at 7 bases. This CDR3 is built from 15 residues. V lost 3 bases, J lost 2 bases, and 10 bases stayed unmatched. Looked up from germline, CDR1 is GTSNPN and CDR2 is SVGIG (reference sequence). CDR3 DNA sequence: TGTGCCTGGAGGCCGGCGACAGGGATAGCCTACGAGCAGTACTTC. Protein: CAWRPATGIAYEQYF.

This chain uses TRBV7-3 with TRBJ2-3; TRBD2 matches at 12 bases. The V gene's germline CDR1 is SGHTA and CDR2 FQGTGA. The CDR3 runs 17 residues. After removal of 2 bases from V and 1 base from J, the junction contained 4 bases not matched to a gene. CDR3 sequence reads: CASSLLAGGPGTDTQYF. Here the CDR3 DNA reads TGTGCCAGCAGCTTACTAGCGGGAGGGCCGGGCACAGATACGCAGTATTTT.

In this sample, this clone turned up once. The chain links TRBV11-2 to TRBJ1-4, with D possibly TRBD1 on 6 matching bases. Per the germline V gene, CDR1 is SGHAT and CDR2 is FQNNGV. V was pared by 3 bases and J by 8 bases, with 13 bases between. CDR3 size: 14 residues. In DNA, the CDR3 is TGTGCCAGCAGCTTGTCAGGGGTATACGAAAAACTGTTTTTT. It specifies CASSLSGVYEKLFF.

The chain uses TRBV6-5 and TRBJ1-5; tentatively, D is TRBD1 (5 bases). Trimming took 8 bases from V and 8 from J, leaving 16 bases between them. The germline V gene encodes CDR1 MNHEY and CDR2 SVGAGI. The CDR3 is made up of 13 amino acids. The CDR3 nucleotides read TGTGCCAGCGCTCCACAGTGGGGGGAGCCCCAGCATTTT. It codes for CASAPQWGEPQHF.

J is TRBJ1-5 and V is TRBV4-3, with a weak D call TRBD1 (6 bases). Germline assignment: CDR1 LGHNA and CDR2 YSLEER. V shed 3 bases and J shed 4 bases, with 7 bases lying between them. This CDR3 has 13 amino acids. The CDR3 loop is CASSHDRNQPQHF. CDR3 nucleotides: TGCGCCAGCAGCCATGACAGGAATCAGCCCCAGCATTTT.

This clone showed up just once. The rearrangement links TRBV6-5 to TRBJ2-2; TRBD2 is a possible D gene (6 bases). The germline gives CDR1 MNHEY, CDR2 SVGAGI. This CDR3 spans 15 amino acids. Trimming stripped 0 bases from V and 6 bases from J, with 11 bases between. CDR3 sequence (DNA): TGTGCCAGCAGTTACTCGGAGGGGTTCCCCGGGGAGCTGTTTTTT. Translated: CASSYSEGFPGELFF.

The J gene is TRBJ2-7, the V gene TRBV5-4; TRBD2 agrees at 10 bases. This CDR3 is built from 15 residues. The germline V gene has CDR1 SGHNT and CDR2 YYREEE (reference sequence). V gave up 3 bases and J gave up 3 bases; unmatched junction bases: 6. The CDR3 DNA follows: TGTGCCAGCAGCTACCCAGCGGGAGGGAACTACGAGCAGTACTTC. Translated, it gives CASSYPAGGNYEQYF.

This clone has a single count. The chain combines TRBV28 with TRBJ2-7, with TRBD2 matching over 10 bases. Germline loops: CDR1 MDHEN, CDR2 SYDVKM. Trimming cost V 3 bases and J 2 bases; bases outside gene matches: 7. The CDR3 totals 16 residues. In DNA form, the CDR3 reads TGTGCCAGCAGTTTTCTTTTAGCGGGAGGAGCCTACGAGCAGTACTTC. Translating gives CASSFLLAGGAYEQYF.

The chain carries TRBV28 and TRBJ2-7; the D is unclear. CDR1 and CDR2 (germline): MDHEN, SYDVKM. The CDR3 totals 14 residues. Trimming shortened V by 5 bases and J by 0 bases, and 11 bases separated the two germline ends. The chain's CDR3 is CASSPSFSSYEQYF. DNA of the CDR3: TGTGCCAGCAGTCCCTCCTTTAGCTCCTACGAGCAGTACTTC.